This TCR beta chain was identified during a study of T cell changes during pregnancy in multiple sclerosis (dated by TCRdb to 2018 to 2020). General notes on the study: The study looked at changes in the T cell repertoire across pregnancy in women with multiple sclerosis.

Library generation was performed with the immunoSEQ multiplex PCR assay. As stored in TCRdb, this immuneACCESS dataset retains in-frame rearrangements with V and J assigned. A fraction of the clones does not appear; measured against another copy, unresolved V genes explain less than half of the discrepancy, and the remainder lacks a known reason. The sample table lists around 68,000 clones, roughly nine tenths of them with a count of one. The ten top clones hold 1.5% of the sample. A remark on this clone: No antigen is known for it. One base away there is no much larger clone; base qualities are not given.

V is cut back by 7 bases and J by 5 bases, with 3 bases in the junction unmatched. CDR3 length: 11 amino acids, cysteine to phenylalanine. The retained sequence is limited to the CDR3, 33 bases, with the frame set at the first base. From the germline V gene, CDR1 is SQVTM and CDR2 is ANQGSEA. Here the chain combines TRBV29-1 and TRBJ2-7; the junction holds 9 bases that match TRBD1. This TCR was recovered from a female donor with multiple sclerosis, enrolled in a pregnancy study. The source material was peripheral blood, sampled in the third trimester of pregnancy. CDR3 protein: CSGGQGDEQYF. The nucleotide sequence reads TGCAGCGGGGGACAGGGTGACGAGCAGTACTTC.